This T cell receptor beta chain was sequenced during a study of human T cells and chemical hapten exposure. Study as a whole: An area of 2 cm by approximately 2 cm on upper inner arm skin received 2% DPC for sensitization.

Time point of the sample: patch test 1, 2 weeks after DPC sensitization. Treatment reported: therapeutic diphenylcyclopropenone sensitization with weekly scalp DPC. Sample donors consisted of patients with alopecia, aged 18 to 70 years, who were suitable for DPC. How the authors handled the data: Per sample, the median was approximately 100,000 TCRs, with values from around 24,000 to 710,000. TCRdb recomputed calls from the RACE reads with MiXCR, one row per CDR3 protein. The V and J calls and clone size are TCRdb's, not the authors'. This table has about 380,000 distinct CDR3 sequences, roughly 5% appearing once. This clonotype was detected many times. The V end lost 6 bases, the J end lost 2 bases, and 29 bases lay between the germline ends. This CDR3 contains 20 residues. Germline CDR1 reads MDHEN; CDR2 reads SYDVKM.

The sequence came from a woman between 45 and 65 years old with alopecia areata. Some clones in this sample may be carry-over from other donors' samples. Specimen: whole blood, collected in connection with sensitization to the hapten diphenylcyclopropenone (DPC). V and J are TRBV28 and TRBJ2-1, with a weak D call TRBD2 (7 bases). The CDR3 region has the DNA TGTGCCAGCAGCTCGCCGTTCGTGGGGGCGAGCGGGACTACCTACAATGAGCAGTTCTTC. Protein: CASSSPFVGASGTTYNEQFF.